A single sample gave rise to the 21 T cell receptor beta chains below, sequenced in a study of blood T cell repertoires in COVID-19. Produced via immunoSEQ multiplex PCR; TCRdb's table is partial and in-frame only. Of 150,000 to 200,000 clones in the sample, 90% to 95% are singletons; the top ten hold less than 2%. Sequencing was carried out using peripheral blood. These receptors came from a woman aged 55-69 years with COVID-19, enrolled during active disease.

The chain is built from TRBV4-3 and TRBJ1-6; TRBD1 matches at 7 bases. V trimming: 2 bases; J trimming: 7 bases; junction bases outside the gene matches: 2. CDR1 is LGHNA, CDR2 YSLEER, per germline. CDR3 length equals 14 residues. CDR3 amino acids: CASSQRGQNSPLHF. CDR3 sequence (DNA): TGCGCCAGCAGCCAACGGGGACAGAATTCACCCCTCCACTTT.

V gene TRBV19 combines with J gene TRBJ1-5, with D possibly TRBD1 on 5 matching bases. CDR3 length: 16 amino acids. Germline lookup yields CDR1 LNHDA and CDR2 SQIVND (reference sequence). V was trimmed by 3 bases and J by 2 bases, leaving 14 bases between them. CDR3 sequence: CASSILGWGGNQPQHF. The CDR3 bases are TGTGCCAGTAGTATCTTGGGGTGGGGGGGCAATCAGCCCCAGCATTTT.

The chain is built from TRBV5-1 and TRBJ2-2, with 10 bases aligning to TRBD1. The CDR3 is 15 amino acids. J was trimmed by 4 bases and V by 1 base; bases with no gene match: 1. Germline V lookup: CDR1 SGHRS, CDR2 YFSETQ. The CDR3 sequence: CASSLRDRGTGELFF. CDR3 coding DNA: TGCGCCAGCAGCTTGCGGGACAGGGGCACCGGGGAGCTGTTTTTT.

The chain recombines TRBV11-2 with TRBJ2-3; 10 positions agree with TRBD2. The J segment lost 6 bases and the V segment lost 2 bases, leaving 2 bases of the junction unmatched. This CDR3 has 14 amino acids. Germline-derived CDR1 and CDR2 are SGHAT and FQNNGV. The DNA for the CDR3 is TGTGCCAGCAGCTTAAATAGCGGGGGGGATACGCAGTATTTT. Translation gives CASSLNSGGDTQYF.

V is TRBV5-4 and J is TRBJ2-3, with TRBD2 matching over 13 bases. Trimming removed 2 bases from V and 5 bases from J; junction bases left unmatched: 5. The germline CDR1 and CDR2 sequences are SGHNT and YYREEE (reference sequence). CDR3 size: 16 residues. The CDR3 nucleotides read TGTGCCAGCAGCTTACCGGGACTAGCGGGGATAGATACGCAGTATTTT. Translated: CASSLPGLAGIDTQYF.

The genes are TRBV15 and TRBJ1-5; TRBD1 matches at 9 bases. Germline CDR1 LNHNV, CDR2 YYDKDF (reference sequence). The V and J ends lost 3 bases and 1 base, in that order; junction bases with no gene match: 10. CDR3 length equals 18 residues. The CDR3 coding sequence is TGTGCCACCAGCAGGCAACAGGGGGCGCGACGAAGCAATCAGCCCCAGCATTTT. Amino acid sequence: CATSRQQGARRSNQPQHF. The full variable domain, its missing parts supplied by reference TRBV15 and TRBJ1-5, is DAMVIQNPRYQVTQFGKPVTLSCSQTLNHNVMYWYQQKSSQAPKLLFHYYDKDFNNEADTPDNFQSRRPNTSFCFLDIRSPGLGDTAMYLCATSRQQGARRSNQPQHFGDGTRLSIL.

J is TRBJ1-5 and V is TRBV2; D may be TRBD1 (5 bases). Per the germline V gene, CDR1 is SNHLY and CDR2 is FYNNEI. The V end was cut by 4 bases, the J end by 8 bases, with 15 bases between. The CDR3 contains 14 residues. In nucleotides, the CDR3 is TGTGCCAGCAGTGTGACAGAACAGAGCAAGCCCCAGCATTTT. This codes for CASSVTEQSKPQHF.

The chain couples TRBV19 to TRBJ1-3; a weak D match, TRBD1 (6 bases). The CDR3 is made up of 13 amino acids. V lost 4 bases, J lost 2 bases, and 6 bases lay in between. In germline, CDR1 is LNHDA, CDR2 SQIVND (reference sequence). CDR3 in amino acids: CASSTGAGNTIYF. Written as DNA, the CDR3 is TGTGCCAGTAGTACAGGGGCTGGAAACACCATATATTTT.

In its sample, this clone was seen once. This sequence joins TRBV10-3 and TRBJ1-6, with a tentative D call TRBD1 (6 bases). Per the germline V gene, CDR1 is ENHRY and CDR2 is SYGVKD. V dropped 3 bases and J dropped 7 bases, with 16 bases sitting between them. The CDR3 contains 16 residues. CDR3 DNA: TGTGCCATCAGTGATTCCGGGGGGGCCGTGAATTCACCCCTCCACTTT. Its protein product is CAISDSGGAVNSPLHF.

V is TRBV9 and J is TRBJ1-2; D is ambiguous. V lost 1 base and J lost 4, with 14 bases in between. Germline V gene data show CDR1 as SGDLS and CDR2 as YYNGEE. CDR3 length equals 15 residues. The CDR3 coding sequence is TGTGCCAGCAGCGTAAGTGTGGTAGTCGGCTATGGCTACACCTTC. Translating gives CASSVSVVVGYGYTF.

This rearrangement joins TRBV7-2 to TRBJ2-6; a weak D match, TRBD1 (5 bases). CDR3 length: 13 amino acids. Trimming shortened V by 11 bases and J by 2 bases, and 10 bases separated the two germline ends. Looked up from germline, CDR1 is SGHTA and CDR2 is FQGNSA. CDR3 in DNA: TGTGCCCTCAGGGTAACTGGGGCCAACGTCCTGACTTTC. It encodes CALRVTGANVLTF.

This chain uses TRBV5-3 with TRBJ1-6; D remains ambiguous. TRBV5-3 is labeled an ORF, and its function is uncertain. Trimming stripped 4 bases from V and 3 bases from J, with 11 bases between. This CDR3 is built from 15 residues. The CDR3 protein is CARSARSGYNSPLHF. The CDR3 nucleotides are TGTGCCAGAAGCGCTCGCAGCGGCTATAATTCACCCCTCCACTTT.

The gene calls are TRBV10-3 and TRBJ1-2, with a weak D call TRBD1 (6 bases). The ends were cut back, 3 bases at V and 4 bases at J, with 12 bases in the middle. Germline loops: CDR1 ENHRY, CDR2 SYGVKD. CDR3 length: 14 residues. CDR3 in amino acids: CAISDMDSFYGYTF. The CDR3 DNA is TGTGCCATCAGTGATATGGACAGCTTCTATGGCTACACCTTC.

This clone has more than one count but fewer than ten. CDR3 amino acids: CASRQGIGHEQYF. The CDR3 DNA sequence: TGTGCTAGCCGACAGGGAATCGGCCACGAGCAGTACTTC. The chain is built from TRBV12-5 and TRBJ2-7, with 7 nucleotides matching TRBD1. CDR1 is LGHNT and CDR2 is FRNRAP in the germline V gene. V gave up 9 bases and J gave up 5 bases; unmatched junction bases: 10. There are 13 residues in the CDR3. Full variable domain (rest looked up from reference TRBV12-5 and TRBJ2-7): DARVTQTPRHKVTEMGQEVTMRCQPILGHNTVFWYRQTMMQGLELLAYFRNRAPLDDSGMPKDRFSAEMPDATLATLKIQPSEPRDSAVYFCASRQGIGHEQYFGPGTRLTVT.

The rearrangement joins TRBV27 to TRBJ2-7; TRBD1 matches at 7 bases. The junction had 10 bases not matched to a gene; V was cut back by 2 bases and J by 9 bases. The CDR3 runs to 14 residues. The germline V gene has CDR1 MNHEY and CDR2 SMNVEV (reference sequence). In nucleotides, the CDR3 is TGTGCCAGCAGTTTAGTACAGGGGCGTAGTCGGCAGTACTTC. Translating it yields CASSLVQGRSRQYF.

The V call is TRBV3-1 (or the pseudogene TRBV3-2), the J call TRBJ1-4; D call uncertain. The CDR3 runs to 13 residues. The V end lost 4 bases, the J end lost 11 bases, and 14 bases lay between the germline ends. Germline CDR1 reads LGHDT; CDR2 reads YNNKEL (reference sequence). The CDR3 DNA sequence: TGTGCCAGCAGCCTGAGAGACATGACCAAACTGTTTTTT. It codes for CASSLRDMTKLFF.

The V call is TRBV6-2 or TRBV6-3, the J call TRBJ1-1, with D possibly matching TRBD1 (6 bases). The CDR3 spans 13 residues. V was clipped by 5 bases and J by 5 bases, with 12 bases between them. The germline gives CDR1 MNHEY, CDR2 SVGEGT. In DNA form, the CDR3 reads TGTGCCAGCAGTGGGGGCCAATGGACTGAAGCTTTCTTT. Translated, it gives CASSGGQWTEAFF.

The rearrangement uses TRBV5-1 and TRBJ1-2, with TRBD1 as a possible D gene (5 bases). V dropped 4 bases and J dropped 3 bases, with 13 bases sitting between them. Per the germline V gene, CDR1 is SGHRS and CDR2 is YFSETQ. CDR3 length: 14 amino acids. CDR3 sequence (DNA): TGCGCCAGCAGCGCTGGGGGGTCAGACTATGGCTACACCTTC. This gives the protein CASSAGGSDYGYTF.

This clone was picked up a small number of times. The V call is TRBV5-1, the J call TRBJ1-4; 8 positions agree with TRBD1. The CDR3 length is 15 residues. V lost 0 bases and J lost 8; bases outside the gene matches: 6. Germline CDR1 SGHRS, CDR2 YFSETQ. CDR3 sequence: CASSLAGQVGEKLFF. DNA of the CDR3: TGCGCCAGCAGCTTGGCGGGACAGGTGGGGGAAAAACTGTTTTTT.

The CDR3 sequence is CASSQWGRTWNTEAFF. The CDR3 DNA is TGTGCCAGCAGCCAATGGGGGAGGACGTGGAACACTGAAGCTTTCTTT. The J gene is TRBJ1-1, the V gene TRBV14; D is possibly TRBD1 (5 bases). V lost 2 bases, J lost 1 base, and 14 bases lay in between. The length of the CDR3 is 16 residues. The germline V gene encodes CDR1 SGHDN and CDR2 FVKESK.

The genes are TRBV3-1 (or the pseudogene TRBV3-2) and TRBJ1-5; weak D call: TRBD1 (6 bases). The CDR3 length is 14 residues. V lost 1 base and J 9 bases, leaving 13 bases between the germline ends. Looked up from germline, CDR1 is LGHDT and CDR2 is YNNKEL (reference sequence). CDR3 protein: CASSQATGPMPQHF. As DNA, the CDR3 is TGTGCCAGCAGCCAAGCAACAGGGCCCATGCCCCAGCATTTT.